This is a list of T cell receptor beta chains from one sample in a study of shared clonotypes between healthy human individuals. Sequencing was performed with immunoSEQ multiplex PCR; in TCRdb, only in-frame clones are kept and a portion is missing. The repertoire holds millions of clones, with approximately 90% as singletons. The sample taken for sequencing was naive CD4+ T cells sorted from blood. The receptors derive from a man aged 18-30 years in good health. Both conserved end residues are part of each CDR3. D genes are given only for firm matches. Expanded clones are given a class, and other clones once, few, many or no size at all.

d_gene: NA
abundance: NA
j_gene: TRBJ2-2
v_gene: TRBV18
CDR3aa: CASSERTANTGELFF
CDR3nt: TGTGCCAGCTCCGAGCGGACAGCAAACACCGGGGAGCTGTTTTTT

d_gene: NA
abundance: NA
j_gene: TRBJ1-3
v_gene: TRBV10-3
CDR3aa: CAITTGSGTIYF
CDR3nt: TGTGCCATCACTACAGGGTCGGGCACCATATATTTT

d_gene: NA
abundance: once
j_gene: TRBJ2-3
v_gene: TRBV2
CDR3aa: CASSEQDTQYF
CDR3nt: TGTGCCAGCAGTGAACAAGATACGCAGTATTTT

d_gene: TRBD2
abundance: NA
j_gene: TRBJ2-1
v_gene: TRBV9
CDR3aa: CASSVAPSGGSAPAYNEQFF
CDR3nt: TGTGCCAGCAGCGTAGCCCCCAGCGGGGGGTCGGCCCCGGCCTACAATGAGCAGTTCTTC

d_gene: NA
abundance: NA
j_gene: TRBJ2-4
v_gene: TRBV7-2
CDR3aa: CASSLQGTGFWSSKNIQYF
CDR3nt: TGTGCCAGCAGCCTGCAGGGGACGGGATTTTGGAGCTCCAAAAACATTCAGTACTTC

d_gene: NA
abundance: NA
j_gene: TRBJ2-2
v_gene: TRBV5-1
CDR3aa: CASSQGANTGELFF
CDR3nt: TGCGCCAGCAGCCAGGGAGCTAACACCGGGGAGCTGTTTTTT

d_gene: NA
abundance: NA
j_gene: TRBJ2-3
v_gene: TRBV10-1
CDR3aa: CASSERTTPPRDTQYF
CDR3nt: TGCGCCAGCAGTGAAAGGACTACCCCCCCGAGGGATACGCAGTATTTT

d_gene: TRBD2
abundance: NA
j_gene: TRBJ2-7
v_gene: TRBV5-4
CDR3aa: CASSLAGLAGGEQYF
CDR3nt: TGTGCCAGCAGCTTGGCGGGACTAGCGGGGGGAGAGCAGTACTTC

d_gene: NA
abundance: once
j_gene: TRBJ2-7
v_gene: TRBV6-5
CDR3aa: CASSYLGGTGEQYF
CDR3nt: TGTGCCAGCAGTTACTTGGGGGGTACGGGAGAGCAGTACTTC

d_gene: TRBD1
abundance: NA
j_gene: TRBJ2-5
v_gene: TRBV19
CDR3aa: CASSPQGRETQYF
CDR3nt: TGTGCCAGTAGTCCACAGGGGCGGGAGACCCAGTACTTC

d_gene: NA
abundance: NA
j_gene: TRBJ2-5
v_gene: TRBV7-9
CDR3aa: CASSLGANQETQYF
CDR3nt: TGTGCCAGCAGCTTAGGGGCAAACCAAGAGACCCAGTACTTC

d_gene: NA
abundance: once
j_gene: TRBJ2-4
v_gene: TRBV27
CDR3aa: CASSPRSDGKNIQYF
CDR3nt: TGTGCCAGCAGTCCCCGGTCCGACGGCAAAAACATTCAGTACTTC

d_gene: TRBD1
abundance: NA
j_gene: TRBJ1-2
v_gene: TRBV6-7
CDR3aa: CASRAGTGAGYGYTF
CDR3nt: TGTGCCAGCAGAGCGGGGACAGGGGCGGGGTATGGCTACACCTTC

d_gene: TRBD1
abundance: NA
j_gene: TRBJ2-1
v_gene: TRBV18
CDR3aa: CASSATPGQLSEQFF
CDR3nt: TGTGCCAGCTCAGCCACCCCGGGACAGCTTTCTGAGCAGTTCTTC

d_gene: TRBD1
abundance: NA
j_gene: TRBJ2-4
v_gene: TRBV5-6
CDR3aa: CASSLWDRGLNIQYF
CDR3nt: TGTGCCAGCAGCTTGTGGGACAGGGGGCTCAACATTCAGTACTTC

d_gene: TRBD1
abundance: NA
j_gene: TRBJ1-1
v_gene: TRBV29-1
CDR3aa: CSGNEGAQAFF
CDR3nt: TGCAGCGGTAACGAGGGGGCGCAAGCTTTCTTT

d_gene: NA
abundance: NA
j_gene: TRBJ2-1
v_gene: TRBV19
CDR3aa: CASSERGAQWDEQFF
CDR3nt: TGTGCCAGTAGTGAAAGGGGGGCCCAGTGGGATGAGCAGTTCTTC

d_gene: TRBD2
abundance: NA
j_gene: TRBJ2-3
v_gene: TRBV2
CDR3aa: CASKGTSGNTDTQYF
CDR3nt: TGTGCCAGCAAGGGGACTAGCGGGAACACAGATACGCAGTATTTT

d_gene: TRBD2
abundance: NA
j_gene: TRBJ2-1
v_gene: TRBV2
CDR3aa: CASSVRRETDGNEQFF
CDR3nt: TGTGCCAGCAGTGTGAGGCGGGAGACTGATGGCAATGAGCAGTTCTTC

d_gene: TRBD2
abundance: NA
j_gene: TRBJ2-7
v_gene: TRBV4-3
CDR3aa: CASSQYMGGNYEQYF
CDR3nt: TGCGCCAGCAGCCAGTACATGGGGGGGAACTACGAGCAGTACTTC

d_gene: NA
abundance: NA
j_gene: TRBJ1-4
v_gene: TRBV5-4
CDR3aa: CASSTRGPQEEKLFF
CDR3nt: TGTGCCAGCAGCACACGGGGCCCTCAGGAGGAAAAACTGTTTTTT

d_gene: NA
abundance: NA
j_gene: TRBJ2-5
v_gene: TRBV6-1
CDR3aa: CASSEDGGPETQYF
CDR3nt: TGTGCCAGCAGTGAAGATGGAGGGCCGGAGACCCAGTACTTC

d_gene: NA
abundance: once
j_gene: TRBJ1-3
v_gene: TRBV18
CDR3aa: CASSPATHTDTIYF
CDR3nt: TGTGCCAGCTCCCCGGCGACTCACACGGACACCATATATTTT

d_gene: NA
abundance: NA
j_gene: TRBJ2-1
v_gene: TRBV6-5
CDR3aa: CASKLYNEQFF
CDR3nt: TGTGCCAGCAAGCTGTACAATGAGCAGTTCTTC

d_gene: NA
abundance: NA
j_gene: TRBJ1-2
v_gene: TRBV20-1
CDR3aa: CSAPSIYGYTF
CDR3nt: TGCAGTGCTCCCAGCATCTATGGCTACACCTTC

d_gene: NA
abundance: NA
j_gene: TRBJ2-5
v_gene: TRBV5-6
CDR3aa: CASSRSQGQYF
CDR3nt: TGTGCCAGCAGCAGATCTCAGGGCCAGTACTTC

d_gene: NA
abundance: NA
j_gene: TRBJ1-1
v_gene: TRBV10-2
CDR3aa: CASRGPMNTEAFF
CDR3nt: TGCGCCAGCAGAGGACCGATGAACACTGAAGCTTTCTTT

d_gene: NA
abundance: few
j_gene: TRBJ2-2
v_gene: TRBV6-5
CDR3aa: CATRDRGGTGELFF
CDR3nt: TGTGCCACCCGCGACAGGGGAGGGACCGGGGAGCTGTTTTTT

d_gene: NA
abundance: NA
j_gene: TRBJ1-2
v_gene: TRBV30
CDR3aa: CAWSVPGTRYTF
CDR3nt: TGTGCCTGGAGTGTACCCGGGACCCGCTACACCTTC

d_gene: NA
abundance: once
j_gene: TRBJ1-1
v_gene: TRBV18
CDR3aa: CASSPPGQQNTEAFF
CDR3nt: TGTGCCAGCTCACCACCCGGACAACAAAACACTGAAGCTTTCTTT

d_gene: NA
abundance: NA
j_gene: TRBJ1-1
v_gene: TRBV7-2
CDR3aa: CASSLTTWNTEAFF
CDR3nt: TGTGCCAGCAGCTTAACGACATGGAACACTGAAGCTTTCTTT

d_gene: NA
abundance: NA
j_gene: TRBJ2-7
v_gene: TRBV5-1
CDR3aa: CASSLTPGSYEQYF
CDR3nt: TGCGCCAGCAGCTTGACTCCGGGCTCCTACGAGCAGTACTTC

d_gene: TRBD2
abundance: NA
j_gene: TRBJ2-7
v_gene: TRBV6-4
CDR3aa: CATGTIYEQYF
CDR3nt: TGTGCCACTGGGACTATCTACGAGCAGTACTTC

d_gene: TRBD1
abundance: NA
j_gene: TRBJ2-7
v_gene: TRBV7-2
CDR3aa: CASSTQGFEQYF
CDR3nt: TGTGCCAGCAGCACACAGGGGTTCGAGCAGTACTTC

d_gene: NA
abundance: NA
j_gene: TRBJ1-1
v_gene: TRBV15
CDR3aa: CATSLQINTEAFF
CDR3nt: TGTGCCACCAGCTTACAGATAAACACTGAAGCTTTCTTT

d_gene: TRBD2
abundance: NA
j_gene: TRBJ2-7
v_gene: TRBV9
CDR3aa: CASSTWSGRGYEQYF
CDR3nt: TGTGCCAGCAGCACTTGGAGCGGGAGGGGCTACGAGCAGTACTTC

d_gene: NA
abundance: few
j_gene: TRBJ1-5
v_gene: TRBV28
CDR3aa: CASSSGGGNQPQHF
CDR3nt: TGTGCCAGCAGTTCTGGGGGAGGCAATCAGCCCCAGCATTTT

d_gene: TRBD1
abundance: NA
j_gene: TRBJ1-1
v_gene: TRBV6-5
CDR3aa: CASSYRTPGTVEAFF
CDR3nt: TGTGCCAGCAGTTACCGCACCCCCGGGACAGTTGAAGCTTTCTTT

d_gene: TRBD1
abundance: NA
j_gene: TRBJ2-2
v_gene: TRBV18
CDR3aa: CASSRGQLNTGELFF
CDR3nt: TGTGCCAGCTCACGGGGACAGTTGAACACCGGGGAGCTGTTTTTT

d_gene: NA
abundance: NA
j_gene: TRBJ2-7
v_gene: TRBV25-1
CDR3aa: CASSEPAVYEQYF
CDR3nt: TGTGCCAGCAGTGAACCAGCGGTCTACGAGCAGTACTTC

d_gene: TRBD1
abundance: NA
j_gene: TRBJ2-5
v_gene: TRBV5-1
CDR3aa: CASSRTGGGLQETQYF
CDR3nt: TGCGCCAGCAGCCGGACAGGGGGCGGCCTACAAGAGACCCAGTACTTC

d_gene: NA
abundance: NA
j_gene: TRBJ2-1
v_gene: TRBV18
CDR3aa: CASSPISVYNEQFF
CDR3nt: TGTGCCAGCTCACCGATTAGTGTATACAATGAGCAGTTCTTC

d_gene: NA
abundance: few
j_gene: TRBJ1-1
v_gene: TRBV2
CDR3aa: CASSLDRNTEAFF
CDR3nt: TGTGCCAGCAGCCTTGACAGGAACACTGAAGCTTTCTTT

d_gene: TRBD1
abundance: NA
j_gene: TRBJ2-7
v_gene: TRBV7-2
CDR3aa: CASSSPGTGLNEQYF
CDR3nt: TGTGCCAGCAGCAGCCCCGGGACAGGGTTAAACGAGCAGTACTTC

d_gene: NA
abundance: NA
j_gene: TRBJ1-1
v_gene: TRBV20-1
CDR3aa: CSAKSNTEAFF
CDR3nt: TGCAGTGCTAAGTCAAACACTGAAGCTTTCTTT

d_gene: NA
abundance: NA
j_gene: TRBJ2-3
v_gene: TRBV5-1
CDR3aa: CASSLGTRTDTQYF
CDR3nt: TGCGCCAGCAGCTTGGGGACTCGTACAGATACGCAGTATTTT

d_gene: NA
abundance: NA
j_gene: TRBJ2-2
v_gene: TRBV9
CDR3aa: CASSVDMTGELFF
CDR3nt: TGTGCCAGCAGCGTAGATATGACCGGGGAGCTGTTTTTT